This T cell receptor (beta chain) was documented in a study of T cell changes during pregnancy in multiple sclerosis. Here immunoSEQ multiplex PCR was the method, and the copy in TCRdb shows in-frame clones only, minus some. The profile shows 30,000 to 35,000 clones, roughly 89% of them singletons. The germline V and J ends were trimmed by 4 bases and 1 base, with 17 bases remaining between them. CDR1 is SGHNT and CDR2 is YYREEE in the germline V gene (reference sequence). The CDR3 contains 16 residues. This clone has just one count. The sequencing here drew on CD4+ T cells from peripheral blood mononuclear cells, taken in the third trimester of pregnancy. The sequence came from a female donor in good health, enrolled as a control in a pregnancy study. J is TRBJ1-1 and V is TRBV5-4; tentatively, D is TRBD1 (5 bases). CDR3 sequence: CASSPRGGVPNTEAFF. CDR3 in DNA: TGTGCCAGCAGCCCTCGCGGAGGGGTCCCGAACACTGAAGCTTTCTTT.